The 28 T cell receptor beta chains presented below share a single source sample, sequenced in a study of cytomegalovirus exposure and HLA in healthy donors. The PCR was carried out with 60 Vbeta primers and 13 Jbeta primers. The table came from immunoSEQ multiplex PCR; TCRdb's copy has only in-frame clones and leaves some out. This sample contains some 150,000 clones. The sequenced sample consisted of PBMCs. The receptors originated from a woman aged 18-30 years in good health and CMV-seropositive.

CDR3 in DNA: TGCGCCAGCAGCTCCCGGACTAGCGGGAGAACAGATACGCAGTATTTT. Protein: CASSSRTSGRTDTQYF. The V and J genes are TRBV5-1 and TRBJ2-3; 13 bases map to TRBD2. Per germline, CDR1 SGHRS and CDR2 YFSETQ. The CDR3 loop spans 16 amino acids. After removal of 3 bases from V and 3 bases from J, the junction contained 4 bases not matched to a gene.

V and J are TRBV5-1 and TRBJ2-5, with a weak D call TRBD1 (5 bases). V lost 4 bases, J lost 2 bases, and 9 bases lay in between. Germline lookup yields CDR1 SGHRS and CDR2 YFSETQ. This CDR3 contains 13 residues. The CDR3 loop is CASSPTAQETQYF. CDR3 sequence (DNA): TGCGCCAGCAGCCCGACAGCTCAAGAGACCCAGTACTTC.

The chain employs TRBV5-1 and TRBJ2-7, with 7 bases lining up with TRBD2. The junction had 7 bases not matched to a gene; V was cut back by 2 bases and J by 5 bases. The CDR3 has 14 residues. Germline CDR1 reads SGHRS; CDR2 reads YFSETQ. CDR3 region: CASSFGGYGDEQYF. In DNA, the CDR3 is TGCGCCAGCAGCTTCGGGGGGTATGGGGACGAGCAGTACTTC.

The chain combines TRBV10-3 with TRBJ1-3; the D gene is possibly TRBD1 (5 bases). CDR1 is ENHRY, CDR2 SYGVKD, per germline. The CDR3 spans 17 residues. V was pared by 0 bases and J by 0 bases, with 12 bases between. The CDR3 region is CAISESEGRSSGNTIYF. CDR3 nucleotide sequence: TGTGCCATCAGTGAGTCGGAGGGGAGGTCCTCTGGAAACACCATATATTTT.

The chain joins TRBV6-5 to TRBJ1-5, with D perhaps matching TRBD1 (6 bases). V was trimmed by 2 bases and J by 5 bases, leaving 10 bases between them. The V gene's germline CDR1 is MNHEY and CDR2 SVGAGI. The CDR3 runs 14 residues. The CDR3 spells CASSYDRTYQPQHF. The CDR3 coding sequence is TGTGCCAGCAGTTACGACAGGACTTATCAGCCCCAGCATTTT.

The gene calls are TRBV7-8 and TRBJ2-3; possible D gene TRBD1, 5 bases. The CDR3 extends over 17 amino acids. Deletions cut 5 bases from V and 3 bases from J, with 21 bases between. CDR1 and CDR2 from the germline V gene are SGHVS and FQNEAQ. The CDR3 reads CASSPTSATVPTDTQYF. The CDR3 region has the DNA TGTGCCAGCAGCCCCACCTCCGCGACAGTCCCTACAGATACGCAGTATTTT. Complete variable domain (other parts from reference TRBV7-8 and TRBJ2-3): GAGVSQSPRYKVAKRGQDVALRCDPISGHVSLFWYQQALGQGPEFLTYFQNEAQLDKSGLPSDRFFAERPEGSVSTLKIQRTQQEDSAVYLCASSPTSATVPTDTQYFGPGTRLTVL.

This chain uses TRBV5-1 with TRBJ1-4; D is ambiguous. V lost 0 bases, J lost 0 bases, and 15 bases lay in between. The CDR3 spans 18 residues. The germline CDR1 and CDR2 sequences are SGHRS and YFSETQ. The CDR3 coding sequence is TGCGCCAGCAGCTTGGGGTCAAGAACTAGTACAACTAATGAAAAACTGTTTTTT. It yields the protein CASSLGSRTSTTNEKLFF.

The chain links TRBV5-1 to TRBJ1-1; no definite D call. Trimming shortened V by 1 base and J by 0 bases, and 19 bases separated the two germline ends. CDR1 and CDR2 from the germline V gene are SGHRS and YFSETQ. This CDR3 is built from 18 residues. The chain's CDR3 is CASSLFGVGGGMNTEAFF. The CDR3 DNA reads TGCGCCAGCAGCTTGTTTGGGGTAGGAGGAGGCATGAACACTGAAGCTTTCTTT.

The CDR3 nucleotides are TGCGCCAGCAGCTTGGGGGCGGGAGTGAATGAGCAGTTCTTC. Amino acids: CASSLGAGVNEQFF. The chain combines TRBV5-1 with TRBJ2-1; 7 bases are shared with TRBD2. CDR1 and CDR2 from the germline V gene are SGHRS and YFSETQ. The CDR3 sequence is 14 residues long. V lost 0 bases to trimming and J lost 7 bases; unmatched junction nucleotides: 4.

The V and J genes are TRBV7-9 and TRBJ1-1; D call uncertain. Germline lookup yields CDR1 SEHNR and CDR2 FQNEAQ (reference sequence). V was trimmed by 6 bases and J by 8 bases, leaving 13 bases between them. The CDR3 is made up of 12 amino acids. CDR3 nucleotides: TGTGCCAGCAGTTTAATACTAGGCGAAGCTTTCTTT. It specifies CASSLILGEAFF.

The chain combines TRBV15 with TRBJ2-1, with D possibly matching TRBD1 (5 bases). CDR3 length: 12 residues. CDR1 and CDR2 (germline): LNHNV, YYDKDF (reference sequence). Trimming took 7 bases from V and 6 from J, leaving 10 bases between them. The CDR3 region is CATKGPLNEQFF. The CDR3 DNA reads TGTGCCACCAAGGGGCCGCTCAATGAGCAGTTCTTC.

The rearrangement joins TRBV6-1 to TRBJ2-5; D gene ambiguous. Germline CDR1 is MNHNS and CDR2 is SASEGT. Trimming left V 0 bases short and J 1 base short, with 3 bases between. This CDR3 has 13 amino acids. CDR3 protein: CASSEAIQETQYF. CDR3 DNA sequence: TGTGCCAGCAGTGAAGCCATCCAAGAGACCCAGTACTTC.

Remarks on this clone: Other nucleotide sequences in the sample specify the same CDR3. The gene calls are TRBV30 and TRBJ2-7; maybe TRBD1 (5 bases). V was pared by 2 bases and J by 1 base, with 9 bases between. The CDR3 totals 13 residues. Germline CDR1 is GTSNPN and CDR2 is SVGIG (reference sequence). CDR3 DNA: TGTGCCTGGAGTAGGGGCAGTTCCTACGAGCAGTACTTC. Amino acids: CAWSRGSSYEQYF.

The rearrangement links TRBV19 to TRBJ2-7, with a possible D match to TRBD2 (7 bases). CDR1 is LNHDA, CDR2 SQIVND, per germline (reference sequence). Trimming removed 4 bases from V and 3 bases from J, with 37 bases in between. The CDR3 runs 22 residues. The CDR3 is CASSTEAGTPGVGGGPCYEQYF. The DNA of the CDR3 is TGTGCCAGTAGTACGGAGGCCGGGACACCGGGAGTAGGGGGGGGCCCTTGCTACGAGCAGTACTTC.

The rearrangement links TRBV2 to TRBJ1-4; D might be TRBD1 (5 bases). V was pared by 0 bases and J by 2 bases, with 7 bases between. The germline CDR1 and CDR2 sequences are SNHLY and FYNNEI. The CDR3 consists of 15 residues. The DNA of the CDR3 is TGTGCCAGCAGTGAAGCGGGGGGGACTAATGAAAAACTGTTTTTT. Translation: CASSEAGGTNEKLFF.

J is TRBJ2-7 and V is TRBV6-1, with 13 bases lining up with TRBD2. The CDR3 spans 14 residues. The germline V gene encodes CDR1 MNHNS and CDR2 SASEGT. Unmatched junction bases numbered 1, after V lost 4 bases and J lost 4 bases. Here the CDR3 DNA reads TGTGCCAGCAGTGGGACTAGCGGGAGTTACGAGCAGTACTTC. The encoded protein is CASSGTSGSYEQYF.

V gene TRBV5-1 combines with J gene TRBJ2-1; D is possibly TRBD1 (6 bases). This CDR3 has 16 amino acids. V lost 0 bases to trimming and J lost 3 bases, with 13 bases between them. Germline-derived CDR1 and CDR2 are SGHRS and YFSETQ. The CDR3 reads CASSLAGKGVYNEQFF. The CDR3 DNA follows: TGCGCCAGCAGCTTGGCCGGTAAGGGGGTCTACAATGAGCAGTTCTTC.

V usage is TRBV5-1 and J usage is TRBJ2-7; D may be TRBD1 (8 bases). Germline V gene lookup returns CDR1 SGHRS and CDR2 YFSETQ. The CDR3 is made up of 15 amino acids. Trimming removed 3 bases at V and 5 bases at J, with 18 bases between. CDR3 sequence reads: CASSSKDRGGDEQYF. The CDR3 nucleotides read TGCGCCAGCAGCTCCAAAGACAGGGGAGGGGACGAGCAGTACTTC.

The V call is TRBV19, the J call TRBJ1-2, with D tentatively TRBD1 (6 bases). Germline CDR1 LNHDA, CDR2 SQIVND (reference sequence). V lost 8 bases and J 4 bases, leaving 23 bases between the germline ends. There are 16 residues in the CDR3. The DNA for the CDR3 is TGTGCCAGTGGCCCCGGACAGTACCGAAGTTTCTATGGCTACACCTTC. Its translation: CASGPGQYRSFYGYTF. Full variable domain (rest looked up from reference TRBV19 and TRBJ1-2): DGGITQSPKYLFRKEGQNVTLSCEQNLNHDAMYWYRQDPGQGLRLIYYSQIVNDFQKGDIAEGYSVSREKKESFPLTVTSAQKNPTAFYLCASGPGQYRSFYGYTFGSGTRLTVV.

V usage is TRBV19 and J usage is TRBJ1-5; weak D call: TRBD1 (5 bases). Germline CDR1 LNHDA, CDR2 SQIVND (reference sequence). The V end was cut by 5 bases, the J end by 8 bases, with 16 bases between. The CDR3 length is 14 residues. For the CDR3, the DNA is TGTGCCAGTAGTGACAGCCCCGGTTTTGAGCCCCAGCATTTT. This encodes CASSDSPGFEPQHF.

J is TRBJ2-1 and V is TRBV2; 12 positions match TRBD2. CDR3 size: 16 residues. Germline trimming cut 7 bases from V and 1 base from J; bases unmatched to any gene: 5. Germline values: CDR1 SNHLY, CDR2 FYNNEI. The chain's CDR3 is CASNPTSGGSYNEQFF. The CDR3, as DNA: TGTGCCAGCAACCCGACTAGCGGGGGATCCTACAATGAGCAGTTCTTC.

This chain uses TRBV6-4 with TRBJ2-1; 9 positions match TRBD2. The CDR3 loop spans 16 amino acids. Germline-derived CDR1 and CDR2 are MRHNA and SNTAGT. The J segment lost 1 base and the V segment lost 6 bases, leaving 7 bases of the junction unmatched. The CDR3, as DNA: TGTGCCAGCAGCCTCGAGGGACTAGCTTCCTACAATGAGCAGTTCTTC. This gives the protein CASSLEGLASYNEQFF.

This rearrangement joins TRBV6-5 to TRBJ1-5, with 9 bases identical to TRBD1. The germline V gene has CDR1 MNHEY and CDR2 SVGAGI. Losses at the gene ends were 2 bases for V and 1 base for J; bases not matched to a gene: 0. This CDR3 has 15 amino acids. CDR3 sequence (DNA): TGTGCCAGCAGTTACGGGACAGGGAGCAATCAGCCCCAGCATTTT. It translates to CASSYGTGSNQPQHF.

CDR3 sequence (DNA): TGTGCCAGCAGCCCCTCCGGGGGGGGGCGCGAAGCTTTCTTT. It translates to CASSPSGGGREAFF. The chain is built from TRBV9 and TRBJ1-1; possible D gene TRBD1, 6 bases. Germline V gene data show CDR1 as SGDLS and CDR2 as YYNGEE. The CDR3 is 14 amino acids. With 4 bases removed from V and 8 bases from J, the gap between germline ends came to 18 bases.

J is TRBJ2-2 and V is TRBV4-2; no reliable D call. CDR3 length equals 14 residues. Germline V lookup: CDR1 LGHNA, CDR2 YNFKEQ. Trimming shortened V by 1 base and J by 4 bases, and 7 bases separated the two germline ends. The CDR3 DNA is TGTGCCAGCAGCCAAGGCGAAGTCACCGGGGAGCTGTTTTTT. Protein product: CASSQGEVTGELFF.

The rearrangement joins TRBV5-6 to TRBJ1-2; D may be TRBD1 (5 bases). The V end was cut by 5 bases, the J end by 6 bases, with 14 bases between. The CDR3 totals 13 residues. The germline CDR1 and CDR2 sequences are SGHDT and YYEEEE. CDR3 nucleotides: TGTGCCAGCAGAGCAGGGTTTCTCCATGGCTACACCTTC. Protein product: CASRAGFLHGYTF. Supplemented by reference TRBV5-6 and TRBJ1-2, the full variable domain reads DAGVTQSPTHLIKTRGQQVTLRCSPKSGHDTVSWYQQALGQGPQFIFQYYEEEERQRGNFPDRFSGHQFPNYSSELNVNALLLGDSALYLCASRAGFLHGYTFGSGTRLTVV.

This chain uses TRBV19 with TRBJ2-2; D call uncertain. V was clipped by 6 bases and J by 2 bases, with 13 bases between them. The CDR3 totals 15 residues. The germline V gene encodes CDR1 LNHDA and CDR2 SQIVND (reference sequence). CDR3: CASRALNYNTGELFF. The CDR3 DNA sequence: TGTGCCAGTAGGGCCCTTAACTACAACACCGGGGAGCTGTTTTTT. The variable domain in full, completed from reference TRBV19 and TRBJ2-2, reads DGGITQSPKYLFRKEGQNVTLSCEQNLNHDAMYWYRQDPGQGLRLIYYSQIVNDFQKGDIAEGYSVSREKKESFPLTVTSAQKNPTAFYLCASRALNYNTGELFFGEGSRLTVL.

J is TRBJ1-2 and V is TRBV7-9, with D perhaps TRBD1 (6 bases). V was trimmed by 1 base and J by 8 bases, leaving 17 bases between them. CDR3 length: 15 amino acids. Looked up from germline, CDR1 is SEHNR and CDR2 is FQNEAQ (reference sequence). Here the CDR3 reads CASSLVVGGAQGYTF. DNA for the CDR3: TGTGCCAGCAGCTTAGTGGTGGGGGGGGCGCAGGGCTACACCTTC.